This T cell receptor (beta chain) was captured by sequencing in a study of cytomegalovirus exposure and HLA in healthy donors. Remarks on this clone: Antigen specificity is unknown.

Use of 60 Vbeta and 13 Jbeta primers characterized the PCR. Measured with immunoSEQ multiplex PCR; TCRdb has only the in-frame clones, and not every one. This sample has over 100,000 clones, with almost 80% found just once. CDR3 length equals 12 residues. Per the germline V gene, CDR1 is LGHNA and CDR2 is YNFKEQ. With 0 bases removed from V and 8 bases from J, the gap between germline ends came to 7 bases. Regarding the study as a whole: As a later analysis showed, several of the most significant clusters appeared to be linked to common viral pathogens. Later analysis demonstrated an association between a missense DCLRE1C variant and TCR beta V- and J-gene trimming.

The sequencing input was PBMCs. The rearrangement links TRBV4-2 to TRBJ1-2, with D maybe TRBD1 (5 bases). This TCR was recovered from a female donor in good health and CMV-seronegative. CDR3 protein: CASSQDGAGYTF. The CDR3 DNA follows: TGTGCCAGCAGCCAAGATGGGGCAGGCTACACCTTC.